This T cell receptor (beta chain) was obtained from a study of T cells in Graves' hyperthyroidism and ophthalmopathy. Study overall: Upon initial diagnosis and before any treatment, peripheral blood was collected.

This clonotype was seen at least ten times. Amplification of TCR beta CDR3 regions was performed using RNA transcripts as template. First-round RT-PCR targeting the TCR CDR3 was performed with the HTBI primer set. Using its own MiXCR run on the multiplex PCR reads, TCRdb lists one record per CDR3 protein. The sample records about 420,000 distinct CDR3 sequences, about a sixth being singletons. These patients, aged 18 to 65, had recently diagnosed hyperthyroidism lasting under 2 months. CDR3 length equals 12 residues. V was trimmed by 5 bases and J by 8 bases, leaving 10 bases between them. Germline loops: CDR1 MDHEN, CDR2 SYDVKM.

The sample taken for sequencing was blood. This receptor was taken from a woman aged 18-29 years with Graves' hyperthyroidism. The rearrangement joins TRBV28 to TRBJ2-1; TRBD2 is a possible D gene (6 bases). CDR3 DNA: TGTGCCAGCAGTGCCGGGACTCATGAGCAGTTCTTC. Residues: CASSAGTHEQFF.